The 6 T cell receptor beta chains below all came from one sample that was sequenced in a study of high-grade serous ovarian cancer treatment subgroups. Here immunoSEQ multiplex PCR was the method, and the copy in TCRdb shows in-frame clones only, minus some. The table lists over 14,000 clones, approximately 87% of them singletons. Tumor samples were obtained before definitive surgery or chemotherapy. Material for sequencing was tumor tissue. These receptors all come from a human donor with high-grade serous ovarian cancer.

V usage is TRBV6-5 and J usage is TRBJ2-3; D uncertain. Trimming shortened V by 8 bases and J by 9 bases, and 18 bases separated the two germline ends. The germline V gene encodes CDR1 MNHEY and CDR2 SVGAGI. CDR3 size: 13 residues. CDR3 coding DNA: TGTGCCAGCCACGAGACTTTTTTTGGGACGCAGTATTTT. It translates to CASHETFFGTQYF.

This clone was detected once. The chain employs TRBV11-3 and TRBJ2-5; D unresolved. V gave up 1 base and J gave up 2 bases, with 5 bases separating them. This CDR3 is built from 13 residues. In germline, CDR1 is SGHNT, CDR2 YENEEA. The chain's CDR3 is CASSLGPQETQYF. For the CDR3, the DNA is TGTGCCAGCAGCTTAGGACCGCAAGAGACCCAGTACTTC.

CDR3 nucleotide sequence: TGTGCCAGCAGCTCACGACTAGCGGGGCAAGAGACCCAGTACTTC. It is translated as CASSSRLAGQETQYF. This chain connects TRBV7-6 to TRBJ2-5; 11 bases align to TRBD2. After removal of 4 bases from V and 2 bases from J, the junction contained 3 bases not matched to a gene. The germline gives CDR1 SGHVS, CDR2 FNYEAQ. This CDR3 is 15 amino acids long.

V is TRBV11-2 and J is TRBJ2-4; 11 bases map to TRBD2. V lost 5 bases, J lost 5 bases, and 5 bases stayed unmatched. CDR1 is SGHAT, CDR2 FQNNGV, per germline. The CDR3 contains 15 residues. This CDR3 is CASSRGSGGENIQYF. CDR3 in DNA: TGTGCCAGCAGCCGAGGTAGCGGGGGGGAAAACATTCAGTACTTC.

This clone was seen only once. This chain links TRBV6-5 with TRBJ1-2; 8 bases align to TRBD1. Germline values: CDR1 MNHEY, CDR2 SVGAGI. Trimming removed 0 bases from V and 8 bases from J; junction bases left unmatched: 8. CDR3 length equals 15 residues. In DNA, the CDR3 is TGTGCCAGCAGTTACTCCTCCGGGACAGGTGGAGGCTACACCTTC. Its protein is CASSYSSGTGGGYTF.

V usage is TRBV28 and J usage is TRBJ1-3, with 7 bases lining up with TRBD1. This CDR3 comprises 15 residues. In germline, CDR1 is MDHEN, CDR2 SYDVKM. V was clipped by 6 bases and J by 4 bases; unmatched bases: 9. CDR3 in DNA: TGTGCCAGCAGCCCCACCCGGACAGGAGGAAACACCATATATTTT. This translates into CASSPTRTGGNTIYF.